Below are 17 T cell receptor beta chains sequenced from a single sample in a study of blood T cell repertoires in COVID-19. Assay: immunoSEQ multiplex PCR; the TCRdb copy retains only in-frame clones and omits some. Here the sample spans around 47,000 clones, approximately 82% being singletons. Material for sequencing was peripheral blood. The receptors stem from a man between 65 and 85 years old with active COVID-19.

This chain uses TRBV4-1 with TRBJ1-1; D perhaps matches TRBD1 (5 bases). Germline V gene sequence: CDR1 MGHRA, CDR2 YSYEKL. V gave up 3 bases and J gave up 1 base, with 15 bases separating them. The CDR3 spans 16 residues. The CDR3 DNA reads TGCGCCAGCAGCCACCCCGGGGGGAAATCGAACACTGAAGCTTTCTTT. Translation: CASSHPGGKSNTEAFF.

This clone was seen more than once but under ten times. V and J are TRBV5-6 and TRBJ1-4; 8 bases line up with TRBD1. The CDR3 has 14 residues. V was pared by 5 bases and J by 7 bases, with 7 bases of the junction left unmatched. Germline loops: CDR1 SGHDT, CDR2 YYEEEE. CDR3 amino acids: CASRSTGAGEKLFF. The DNA of the CDR3 is TGTGCCAGCAGATCGACAGGGGCGGGTGAAAAACTGTTTTTT. Full variable domain (rest looked up from reference TRBV5-6 and TRBJ1-4): DAGVTQSPTHLIKTRGQQVTLRCSPKSGHDTVSWYQQALGQGPQFIFQYYEEEERQRGNFPDRFSGHQFPNYSSELNVNALLLGDSALYLCASRSTGAGEKLFFGSGTQLSVL.

The chain joins TRBV4-1 to TRBJ2-1; D unclear. The CDR3 spans 15 residues. The V and J ends lost 1 base and 3 bases respectively, with 10 bases between them. The germline gives CDR1 MGHRA, CDR2 YSYEKL. CDR3 nucleotides: TGCGCCAGCAGCCAAGTAAGCGTAGACTACAATGAGCAGTTCTTC. As protein: CASSQVSVDYNEQFF.

The rearrangement joins TRBV9 to TRBJ1-5; 7 bases map to TRBD1. CDR1 is SGDLS and CDR2 is YYNGEE in the germline V gene. V was clipped by 5 bases and J by 3 bases; unmatched bases: 8. The CDR3 spans 15 residues. The CDR3 spells CASSREGGPNQPQHF. The CDR3 DNA is TGTGCCAGCAGTCGGGAAGGGGGCCCCAATCAGCCCCAGCATTTT.

This sequence joins TRBV12-3 or TRBV12-4 and TRBJ1-2; D gene unclear. CDR3 length equals 12 residues. Trimming removed 2 bases from V and 7 bases from J, with 8 bases in between. In DNA form, the CDR3 reads TGTGCCAGCAGTTTATCGAGTTTTGGCTACACCTTC. Protein product: CASSLSSFGYTF.

The rearrangement uses TRBV18 and TRBJ2-1; D is unresolved. This CDR3 spans 15 amino acids. Trimming removed 6 bases from V and 6 bases from J, with 18 bases in between. From germline, CDR1 is KGHSH and CDR2 LQKENI. The CDR3 spells CASSLTSATGNEQFF. CDR3 bases: TGTGCCAGCTCCTTGACTTCCGCTACTGGCAATGAGCAGTTCTTC.

The chain recombines TRBV27 with TRBJ2-1; 8 nucleotides match TRBD2. Per the germline V gene, CDR1 is MNHEY and CDR2 is SMNVEV (reference sequence). V was pared by 7 bases and J by 8 bases, with 7 bases of the junction left unmatched. This CDR3 comprises 13 residues. CDR3 sequence reads: CASNLAGSYEQFF. The CDR3, as DNA: TGTGCCAGCAACCTAGCGGGTTCTTATGAGCAGTTCTTC.

The chain couples TRBV27 to TRBJ2-7, with D possibly matching TRBD2 (7 bases). Trimming removed 5 bases at V and 2 bases at J, with 16 bases between. The CDR3 is made up of 15 amino acids. In germline, CDR1 is MNHEY, CDR2 SMNVEV (reference sequence). CDR3 in DNA: TGTGCCAGCAGTCGGACTGGGGGGGGCCCCTACGAGCAGTACTTC. Its protein is CASSRTGGGPYEQYF.

The genes are TRBV28 and TRBJ2-1, with D maybe TRBD1 (6 bases). Per the germline V gene, CDR1 is MDHEN and CDR2 is SYDVKM. The V end lost 1 base, the J end lost 15 bases, and 13 bases lay between the germline ends. CDR3 length equals 12 residues. The CDR3, as DNA: TGTGCCAGCAGTTTATATGGGGGCTTTCTGTTCTTC. Translated: CASSLYGGFLFF.

The rearrangement joins TRBV27 to TRBJ1-6, with 7 bases lining up with TRBD1. Germline V CDR1 and CDR2: MNHEY, SMNVEV (reference sequence). The CDR3 contains 16 residues. The V segment lost 6 bases and the J segment 5 bases; nucleotides outside the gene matches: 10. The CDR3, as DNA: TGTGCCAGCAGCCCTACCGGGACAGCCAATAATTCACCCCTCCACTTT. As protein: CASSPTGTANNSPLHF.

This chain uses TRBV10-1 with TRBJ2-3; TRBD1 agrees at 9 bases. Germline V gene lookup returns CDR1 WNHNN and CDR2 SYGVQD (reference sequence). Germline trimming cut 5 bases from V and 0 bases from J; bases unmatched to any gene: 12. The CDR3 covers 18 residues. The CDR3 DNA reads TGCGCCAGCAGTTGTGTGGGACAGGGATCTCTAAGCACAGATACGCAGTATTTT. Residues: CASSCVGQGSLSTDTQYF.

The table lists this clone with a few counts. The rearrangement joins TRBV6-5 to TRBJ2-5, with a possible D match to TRBD2 (5 bases). The CDR3 has 13 amino acids. V dropped 7 bases and J dropped 2 bases, with 11 bases sitting between them. The V gene's germline CDR1 is MNHEY and CDR2 SVGAGI. DNA for the CDR3: TGTGCCAGCAACGGACTTTCTCAAGAGACCCAGTACTTC. This codes for CASNGLSQETQYF.

The V gene is TRBV28, the J gene TRBJ2-1; a weak D match, TRBD1 (8 bases). CDR1 MDHEN and CDR2 SYDVKM come from the germline V gene. V was trimmed by 6 bases and J by 6 bases, leaving 18 bases between them. The CDR3 is 15 residues long. The CDR3 DNA is TGTGCCAGCAGCCCGGCGGGGGACAGGAGCAATGAGCAGTTCTTC. It translates to CASSPAGDRSNEQFF. The variable domain in full, completed from reference TRBV28 and TRBJ2-1, reads DVKVTQSSRYLVKRTGEKVFLECVQDMDHENMFWYRQDPGLGLRLIYFSYDVKMKEKGDIPEGYSVSREKKERFSLILESASTNQTSMYLCASSPAGDRSNEQFFGPGTRLTVL.

The CDR3 nucleotides are TGTGCCAGCAGCTACGGGACAGTCGTGCGCGAGCAGTACTTC. It encodes CASSYGTVVREQYF. This chain links TRBV7-8 with TRBJ2-7, with 7 nucleotides matching TRBD1. CDR1 and CDR2 from the germline V gene are SGHVS and FQNEAQ. The length of the CDR3 is 14 residues. V gave up 4 bases and J gave up 6 bases; unmatched junction bases: 9.

This sequence joins TRBV28 and TRBJ1-2; no firm D call. The CDR3 is 12 amino acids. Germline-derived CDR1 and CDR2 are MDHEN and SYDVKM. V dropped 4 bases and J dropped 5 bases, with 8 bases sitting between them. CDR3 amino acids: CASSSPLYGYTF. The CDR3 DNA reads TGTGCCAGCAGTTCCCCACTGTATGGCTACACCTTC.

The genes are TRBV18 and TRBJ1-2; perhaps TRBD1 as D (6 bases). The length of the CDR3 is 14 residues. The germline CDR1 and CDR2 sequences are KGHSH and LQKENI. V lost 3 bases, J lost 6 bases, and 14 bases lay in between. This CDR3 is CASSPTAGTNGYTF. DNA of the CDR3: TGTGCCAGCTCACCTACGGCAGGGACAAATGGCTACACCTTC.

The chain carries TRBV20-1 and TRBJ2-7, with 9 nucleotides matching TRBD1. Germline CDR1 is DFQATT and CDR2 is SNEGSKA (reference sequence). V gave up 3 bases and J gave up 1 base; unmatched junction bases: 7. The CDR3 consists of 15 residues. CDR3 DNA sequence: TGCAGTGCTAGTGACCCGGACAGGGGATCCTACGAGCAGTACTTC. Translated, it gives CSASDPDRGSYEQYF.